The present entry profiles one T cell receptor (beta chain) with its context. Which antigen it targets is not known. Nothing much larger sits one base from this clone, and base qualities are not available. This entry comes from a study of OX40 agonist ivuxolimab in advanced cancers. Broadly, across the study: Ivuxolimab was an agonistic, fully human IgG2 monoclonal antibody directed against OX40 (CD134), a costimulatory receptor. Intravenous ivuxolimab was administered to patients every 2 weeks at six dose levels: 0.01, 0.1, 0.3, 1.5, 3 and 10 mg/kg. Of the approximately 53 patients in dose escalation, 19 had hepatocellular carcinoma, approximately 15 had melanoma, 9 had renal cell carcinoma and 9 had head and neck cancer. In the dose-escalation cohort, 82.7% of patients were male, and the mean age was roughly 60 years, with a range of about 23 to 90. Patients were allowed to have had prior anti-PD-1, anti-PD-L1 or anti-CTLA-4 therapy, and around 41% of the dose-escalation patients had previously received checkpoint inhibitors. Partial responses were achieved by three dose-escalation patients, of whom one had hepatocellular carcinoma and two had cutaneous melanoma. The point of sequencing TCRbeta in the periphery was to test whether ivuxolimab changed TCR sequence diversity and drove clonal T-cell expansion. The monotherapy dose-escalation portion (N = 52 patients) of the phase I ivuxolimab trial is reported in the paper.

Genomic DNA was isolated from the sorted cells so that the TCRbeta CDR3 region could be sequenced. The immunoSEQ Assay was used to sequence the TCRbeta CDR3 regions. The source is immuneACCESS, and TCRdb retained only in-frame sequences with V and J called. Part of the clones is not carried over; for the studies checked, unresolved V genes explain less than half of this, and the remainder is unexplained. This sample gives 55,000 to 75,000 clones in total; roughly 85% of them show up just once. Clones ranked in the top ten supply 3.5% to 4.5% of the sample. Trimmed from V: 6 bases; trimmed from J: 0 bases; junction bases lacking a gene match: 8. From a lookup of the germline V gene, CDR1 and CDR2 are MDHEN and SYDVKM. The CDR3 sequence holds 16 residues, the cysteine and phenylalanine included. Just the 48-base CDR3 DNA is kept, in frame starting at base 1. Results and caveats for the whole study, not just this receptor: The antigen specificity of the peripheral T cells that underwent clonal expansion was not determined. In the 0.1-3.0 mg/kg groups, partial responders were among the patients with the lowest normalized peripheral clonal expansion, particularly in CD8+ T cells. After ivuxolimab, expanded clones were on average more numerous among CD8+ T cells than among CD4+ T cells. Low levels of normalized T-cell clonal expansion were also seen in some patients who did not respond. At doses of 0.1 to 3.0 mg/kg, clonal expansion of both CD4+ and CD8+ blood T cells was observed from baseline to week 6.

Patients with autoimmune disease history or receiving systemic immunosuppression were excluded from the trial. In every dose cohort, peripheral blood was drawn for TCR sequencing at baseline, cycle 4 day 1, and cycle 7 day 1. Samples were obtained from an open-label, multicenter, first-in-human phase I dose-escalation trial of ivuxolimab. Adults with locally advanced or metastatic head and neck squamous cell, hepatocellular, melanoma or renal cell carcinoma were enrolled in the trial. Before TCR sequencing, CD4+ T cells and CD8+ T cells from peripheral blood were sorted into separate populations. This TCR came from an adult with an advanced solid tumor such as melanoma, head and neck, liver or kidney cancer. This material consisted of CD4+ or CD8+ T cells sorted from blood, taken in a trial of the OX40 agonist ivuxolimab. The rearrangement combines TRBV28 with TRBJ2-1; 7 central bases correspond to TRBD2. CDR3 region: CASSSRGGSSYNEQFF. The sequenced DNA is TGTGCCAGCAGCTCTCGCGGGGGTAGCTCCTACAATGAGCAGTTCTTC. Beyond the CDR3, the reference TRBV28 and TRBJ2-1 genes provide the residues; the full variable domain reads: DVKVTQSSRYLVKRTGEKVFLECVQDMDHENMFWYRQDPGLGLRLIYFSYDVKMKEKGDIPEGYSVSREKKERFSLILESASTNQTSMYLCASSSRGGSSYNEQFFGPGTRLTVL.